Given below is one TCR beta chain in context. Its target is not known. This record comes from a study of cytomegalovirus exposure and HLA in healthy donors. Overall study findings and caveats: In a later analysis, first-cohort TCR clusters were found to tend to co-occur in the 130 or so validation repertoires.

This CDR3 region has 17 residues. CDR1 is SEHNR and CDR2 is FQNEAQ in the germline V gene (reference sequence). V shed 5 bases and J 0 bases; nucleotides not matched to a gene: 9. Assay used: immunoSEQ multiplex PCR; TCRdb lists only in-frame clones, some missing. Counted here are tens of thousands of clones, approximately 91% occurring once; the ten biggest clones make up roughly 2.1%. Sequencing was carried out using PBMCs. The chain uses TRBV7-9 and TRBJ1-4; 7 bases fit TRBD1. The TCR comes from a man aged 25 to 40 in good health and CMV-seronegative. CDR3 in DNA: TGTGCCAGCAGCCAAGGGGGCGGGCAGTCAACTAATGAAAAACTGTTTTTT. Its protein product is CASSQGGGQSTNEKLFF. Complete variable domain (other parts from reference TRBV7-9 and TRBJ1-4): DTGVSQNPRHKITKRGQNVTFRCDPISEHNRLYWYRQTLGQGPEFLTYFQNEAQLEKSRLLSDRFSAERPKGSFSTLEIQRTEQGDSAMYLCASSQGGGQSTNEKLFFGSGTQLSVL.